Below are 27 T cell receptor beta chains sequenced from a single sample in a study of T cell responses to AZD1222 COVID-19 vaccine (dated by TCRdb to 2020 to 2022). The library was prepared using the immunoSEQ multiplex PCR assay. TCRdb obtained this table from immuneACCESS and retained in-frame rearrangements with V and J assigned. These tables miss some clones; where compared with another copy, unresolved V genes account for less than half of the shortfall, and the remainder is unexplained. This sample lists under 170,000 clones; 92% were detected once. The ten largest clones capture approximately 3.4% of the sample. Per the publication, the time point label means: about 28 days (+/-7) after the second vaccine dose. Sequences were derived from peripheral blood, sampled 28 days after the second AZD1222 dose. These receptors all stem from an adult who received the AZD1222 COVID-19 vaccine.

This chain uses TRBV27 with TRBJ1-2; D call uncertain. The germline V gene has CDR1 MNHEY and CDR2 SMNVEV (reference sequence). This CDR3 is 13 amino acids long. V lost 2 bases and J lost 4, with 8 bases in between. CDR3 coding DNA: TGTGCCAGCAGTTTACGCGGGTCCTATGGCTACACCTTC. It yields the protein CASSLRGSYGYTF.

This rearrangement joins TRBV19 to TRBJ2-1, with TRBD2 matching 10 bases. With V trimmed by 0 bases and J by 6 bases, 2 bases remained unmatched. The CDR3 contains 15 residues. CDR1 is LNHDA and CDR2 is SQIVND in the germline V gene (reference sequence). This CDR3 is CASSIDSGRINEQFF. The CDR3 DNA is TGTGCCAGTAGTATAGATAGCGGGAGGATCAATGAGCAGTTCTTC.

The rearrangement joins TRBV12-3 or TRBV12-4 to TRBJ1-1, with D uncertain. This CDR3 is built from 13 residues. Trimming took off 5 bases at V and 0 bases at J, with 7 bases between the two ends. This CDR3 reads CASSRQMNTEAFF. In DNA, the CDR3 is TGTGCCAGCAGTAGGCAGATGAACACTGAAGCTTTCTTT.

The chain links TRBV19 to TRBJ2-1; 11 bases align to TRBD2. CDR1 and CDR2 (germline): LNHDA, SQIVND (reference sequence). The ends lost 5 bases at V and 6 bases at J; junction bases unmatched: 6. This CDR3 has 15 amino acids. CDR3 in DNA: TGTGCCAGTAGTCTTGAGACTAGCGGGATCAATGAGCAGTTCTTC. Translation: CASSLETSGINEQFF.

V and J are TRBV9 and TRBJ2-1; 11 nucleotides line up with TRBD1. V shed 3 bases and J 9 bases; nucleotides not matched to a gene: 5. CDR3 length equals 14 residues. CDR1 and CDR2 (germline): SGDLS, YYNGEE. This CDR3 reads CASSADRGRAEQFF. The DNA for the CDR3 is TGTGCCAGCAGCGCGGACAGGGGGCGGGCTGAGCAGTTCTTC.

V is TRBV3-1 (or the pseudogene TRBV3-2) and J is TRBJ2-1; tentatively, D is TRBD1 (6 bases). Trimming took 1 base from V and 4 from J, leaving 14 bases between them. The CDR3 length is 16 residues. Germline-derived CDR1 and CDR2 are LGHDT and YNNKEL (reference sequence). CDR3 in DNA: TGTGCCAGCAGCCAAGTCGCAGGGGCCTATTACAATGAGCAGTTCTTC. Its protein is CASSQVAGAYYNEQFF.

This rearrangement joins TRBV6-2 or TRBV6-3 to TRBJ2-3, with D unresolved. The CDR3 extends over 13 amino acids. V was trimmed by 3 bases and J by 4 bases, leaving 8 bases between them. Germline lookup yields CDR1 MNHEY and CDR2 SVGEGT. CDR3 nucleotide sequence: TGTGCCAGCAGTTATTCCCCCGCAGATACGCAGTATTTT. Its protein product is CASSYSPADTQYF.

The V gene is TRBV15, the J gene TRBJ2-7, with D perhaps TRBD1 or TRBD2 (5 bases each). This CDR3 spans 14 amino acids. V was pared by 0 bases and J by 2 bases, with 8 bases between. Germline values: CDR1 LNHNV, CDR2 YYDKDF (reference sequence). CDR3 sequence (DNA): TGTGCCACCAGCAGAGAGGTGGGGGCCTACGAGCAGTACTTC. It translates to CATSREVGAYEQYF.

J is TRBJ1-2 and V is TRBV3-1 (or the pseudogene TRBV3-2); the D is unclear. Trimming stripped 4 bases from V and 2 bases from J, with 2 bases between. The germline V gene encodes CDR1 LGHDT and CDR2 YNNKEL (reference sequence). The CDR3 has 11 residues. As DNA, the CDR3 is TGTGCCAGCAGCCGGAACTATGGCTACACCTTC. Translation gives CASSRNYGYTF.

In DNA, the CDR3 is TGTGCCAGCAGCCCGCGGGAGGGAGAGAGCGAGCAGTACTTC. Amino acids: CASSPREGESEQYF. This sequence joins TRBV11-2 and TRBJ2-7; the match to TRBD2 covers 9 bases. The V gene's germline CDR1 is SGHAT and CDR2 FQNNGV. Losses at the gene ends were 5 bases for V and 6 bases for J; bases not matched to a gene: 8. The CDR3 consists of 14 residues.

This rearrangement joins TRBV7-2 to TRBJ2-7; no firm D call. Germline CDR1 and CDR2: SGHTA and FQGNSA. The V and J ends lost 1 base and 2 bases respectively, with 9 bases between them. This CDR3 has 14 residues. As DNA, the CDR3 is TGTGCCAGCAGCTTAGGCAGGCTTCCCTACGAGCAGTACTTC. Encoded protein: CASSLGRLPYEQYF. The whole variable domain, filled in from reference TRBV7-2 and TRBJ2-7, reads GAGVSQSPSNKVTEKGKDVELRCDPISGHTALYWYRQSLGQGLEFLIYFQGNSAPDKSGLPSDRFSAERTGGSVSTLTIQRTQQEDSAVYLCASSLGRLPYEQYFGPGTRLTVT.

V usage is TRBV25-1 and J usage is TRBJ2-5, with 9 bases fitting TRBD2. Germline CDR1 and CDR2: MGHDK and SYGVNS. V lost 8 bases and J lost 5; bases outside the gene matches: 6. CDR3 size: 13 residues. CDR3 in amino acids: CASATAGGETQYF. CDR3 sequence (DNA): TGTGCCAGCGCGACAGCGGGAGGCGAGACCCAGTACTTC.

CDR3 coding DNA: TGTGCCAGCGGGGGACGGAACTCTGGGGCCAACGTCCTGACTTTC. The encoded protein is CASGGRNSGANVLTF. The V and J genes are TRBV25-1 and TRBJ2-6, with D perhaps given as TRBD1 or TRBD2 (5 bases each). Trimming left V 8 bases short and J 0 bases short, with 11 bases between. CDR1 MGHDK and CDR2 SYGVNS come from the germline V gene. The CDR3 has 15 amino acids.

J is TRBJ2-7 and V is TRBV7-9; possibly TRBD1 for D (5 bases). V lost 5 bases and J lost 2, with 19 bases in between. This CDR3 is built from 16 residues. From germline, CDR1 is SEHNR and CDR2 FQNEAQ (reference sequence). For the CDR3, the DNA is TGTGCCAGCAGCGGGGCGAGCTCCTACCCAACCTACGAGCAGTACTTC. This translates into CASSGASSYPTYEQYF.

The J gene is TRBJ2-7, the V gene TRBV28; D is unclear. The CDR3 length is 13 residues. The germline V and J ends were trimmed by 5 bases and 6 bases, with 14 bases remaining between them. CDR1 is MDHEN and CDR2 is SYDVKM in the germline V gene. This CDR3 is CASSQSPPVEQYF. The CDR3 coding sequence is TGTGCCAGCAGTCAATCTCCTCCCGTCGAGCAGTACTTC. The full variable domain, in which reference TRBV28 and TRBJ2-7 provide the parts outside the CDR3, is DVKVTQSSRYLVKRTGEKVFLECVQDMDHENMFWYRQDPGLGLRLIYFSYDVKMKEKGDIPEGYSVSREKKERFSLILESASTNQTSMYLCASSQSPPVEQYFGPGTRLTVT.

The chain has TRBV9 and TRBJ1-1, with 7 bases identical to TRBD1. The CDR3 consists of 14 residues. The V gene's germline CDR1 is SGDLS and CDR2 YYNGEE. Trimming took 3 bases from V and 5 from J; bases not matched to a gene: 7. The CDR3 DNA is TGTGCCAGCAGCGCGACAGGGAAGGATACTGAAGCTTTCTTT. Translated: CASSATGKDTEAFF.

This chain uses TRBV3-1 (or the pseudogene TRBV3-2) with TRBJ2-7; D perhaps matches TRBD2 (6 bases). This CDR3 is built from 16 residues. Germline V gives CDR1 LGHDT, CDR2 YNNKEL (reference sequence). V was trimmed by 3 bases and J by 2 bases, leaving 17 bases between them. The CDR3 region has the DNA TGTGCCAGCAGCCAGATGCCCTCGGGACTTGCCTACGAGCAGTACTTC. Its translation: CASSQMPSGLAYEQYF.

The J gene is TRBJ1-5, the V gene TRBV27; D not resolved. The V gene lost 0 bases and the J gene lost 1 base, with 4 bases spanning the gap. Germline V CDR1 and CDR2: MNHEY, SMNVEV (reference sequence). This CDR3 has 14 amino acids. This CDR3 reads CASSLSSSNQPQHF. Here the CDR3 DNA reads TGTGCCAGCAGTTTATCCTCCAGCAATCAGCCCCAGCATTTT.

This chain uses TRBV28 with TRBJ2-5; no clear D. CDR3 size: 17 residues. Germline V gives CDR1 MDHEN, CDR2 SYDVKM. The germline V and J ends were trimmed by 6 bases and 5 bases, with 25 bases remaining between them. The CDR3, as DNA: TGTGCCAGCAGACGAATAAATTTCCGGAATCCTGGGGAGACCCAGTACTTC. This codes for CASRRINFRNPGETQYF.

In nucleotides, the CDR3 is TGTGCCATCAGCGGGAGGGCCTACGAGCAGTACTTC. Translated, it gives CAISGRAYEQYF. The gene calls are TRBV10-3 and TRBJ2-7; 8 bases line up with TRBD2. CDR1 ENHRY and CDR2 SYGVKD come from the germline V gene. The CDR3 is 12 residues long. V lost 6 bases and J lost 2; bases outside the gene matches: 0.

The table lists this clone with a few counts. V usage is TRBV4-3 and J usage is TRBJ2-1, with TRBD2 as a possible D gene (5 bases). The CDR3 runs 18 residues. Germline loops: CDR1 LGHNA, CDR2 YSLEER. Trimming cost V 1 base and J 7 bases, with 23 bases left between them. CDR3: CASSQAPYSSLRANEQFF. DNA for the CDR3: TGCGCCAGCAGCCAAGCCCCCTACTCTAGTTTGAGGGCGAATGAGCAGTTCTTC.

The V and J genes are TRBV6-2 or TRBV6-3 and TRBJ2-7, with 7 bases identical to TRBD2. Germline CDR1 MNHEY, CDR2 SVGEGT. Germline trimming cut 5 bases from V and 0 bases from J; bases unmatched to any gene: 7. This CDR3 region has 15 residues. The CDR3 here is CASSVSRLASYEQYF. The DNA of the CDR3 is TGTGCCAGCAGTGTCTCTAGACTAGCCTCCTACGAGCAGTACTTC.

Only a few counts were recorded for this clone. CDR3: CATSDSREYNEQFF. The CDR3 DNA follows: TGTGCCACCAGTGATTCACGGGAATACAATGAGCAGTTCTTC. The chain employs TRBV24-1 and TRBJ2-1, with a tentative D call TRBD2 (5 bases). V lost 2 bases, J lost 4 bases, and 8 bases lay in between. This CDR3 region has 14 residues. Looked up from germline, CDR1 is KGHDR and CDR2 is SFDVKD.

The chain couples TRBV10-3 to TRBJ2-7; 12 nucleotides match TRBD2. The CDR3 totals 16 residues. With 3 bases clipped from V and 3 bases from J, the junction kept 6 bases outside the gene matches. Germline CDR1 ENHRY, CDR2 SYGVKD. CDR3 bases: TGTGCCATCAGTGACCCCGTGACTAGCGGGAGCTACGAGCAGTACTTC. It encodes CAISDPVTSGSYEQYF.

The chain is built from TRBV2 and TRBJ2-7; TRBD2 aligns across 8 bases. V dropped 6 bases and J dropped 4; count of bases not matched to a gene: 5. CDR3 length equals 13 residues. CDR1 is SNHLY and CDR2 is FYNNEI in the germline V gene. CDR3 protein: CASRAGEAYEQYF. The CDR3 bases are TGTGCCAGCAGAGCGGGAGAGGCTTACGAGCAGTACTTC.

This rearrangement joins TRBV19 to TRBJ2-7, with 8 positions matching TRBD1. The CDR3 has 13 residues. With V trimmed by 8 bases and J by 3 bases, 6 bases remained unmatched. CDR1 and CDR2 from the germline V gene are LNHDA and SQIVND (reference sequence). The CDR3 DNA is TGTGCCAGTGGGAAGGACAGGGTCTACGAGCAGTACTTC. Translation: CASGKDRVYEQYF.

This clone came up once. The J gene is TRBJ1-4, the V gene TRBV6-5; weak D call: TRBD1 (5 bases). Trimming stripped 0 bases from V and 7 bases from J, with 15 bases between. The CDR3 totals 16 residues. Germline-derived CDR1 and CDR2 are MNHEY and SVGAGI. This CDR3 reads CASSYSRGAVGEKLFF. The CDR3, as DNA: TGTGCCAGCAGTTACTCGAGAGGGGCAGTAGGTGAAAAACTGTTTTTT.